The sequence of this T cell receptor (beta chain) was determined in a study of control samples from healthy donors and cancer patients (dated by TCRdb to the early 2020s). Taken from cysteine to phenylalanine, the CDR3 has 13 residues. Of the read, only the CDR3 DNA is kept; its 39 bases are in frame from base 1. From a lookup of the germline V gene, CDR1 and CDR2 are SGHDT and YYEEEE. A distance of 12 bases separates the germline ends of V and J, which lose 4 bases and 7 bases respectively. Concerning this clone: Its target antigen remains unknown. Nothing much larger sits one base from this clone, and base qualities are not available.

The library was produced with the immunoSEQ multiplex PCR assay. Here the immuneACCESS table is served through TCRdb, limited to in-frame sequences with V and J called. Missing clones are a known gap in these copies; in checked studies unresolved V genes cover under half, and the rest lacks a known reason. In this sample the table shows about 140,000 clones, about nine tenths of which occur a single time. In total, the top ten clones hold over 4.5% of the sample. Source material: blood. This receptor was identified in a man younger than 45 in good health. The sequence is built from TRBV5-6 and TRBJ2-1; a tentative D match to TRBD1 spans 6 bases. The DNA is TGTGCCAGCAGCAGAAGCGACAGGAATGAGCAGTTCTTC. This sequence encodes CASSRSDRNEQFF.